This T cell receptor beta chain was recovered during a study of T cell responses to AZD1222 COVID-19 vaccine. Regarding the study as a whole: The donors showed a predominance of white British ancestry and of females, with possible underestimation of clonal diversity.

After removal of 7 bases from V and 4 bases from J, the junction contained 10 bases not matched to a gene. This CDR3 has 15 amino acids. The germline CDR1 and CDR2 sequences are LGHNT and FRNRAP. Points on this clone: As yet, its antigen is unknown.

Sequenced by immunoSEQ multiplex PCR; TCRdb stores in-frame clones only, minus some. The table lists more than 85,000 clones, about 94% of them singletons, with 2.5% to 3% in the top ten. The sample here was peripheral blood, taken 28 days after the second AZD1222 dose. The sequence was obtained from an adult who received the AZD1222 COVID-19 vaccine. The gene calls are TRBV12-5 and TRBJ2-7, with TRBD2 identical over 10 bases. CDR3 bases: TGTGCTAGTGCCGTGGGGCTAGCGGGGGTTTACGAGCAGTACTTC. Translation: CASAVGLAGVYEQYF.